The T cell receptor beta chain described here comes from a study of T-cell reconstitution after alpha-beta-depleted transplantation in children. Points from the study as a whole: A year post-transplant, T-cell counts and diversity derived mostly from newly produced T cells.

The CDR3 consists of 16 residues. The trim removed 0 bases at V and 5 bases at J, leaving 8 bases unmatched. Germline V lookup: CDR1 SGHRS, CDR2 YFSETQ. Preparing the TCRbeta library involved the use of unique molecular identifiers. TCRdb processed the PCR reads anew with MiXCR; each CDR3 protein has one entry. The profile shows hundreds of thousands of distinct CDR3 sequences, roughly 15% of them singletons. A remark on this clonotype: The target antigen is unknown.

Sequenced material: PBMCs, mostly from graft donor cells, taken 360 days after TCRalphabeta/CD19-depleted stem cell transplant. This TCR came from a male patient younger than 18 who had a stem cell transplant for acute lymphoblastic leukemia, so the T cells may come from the graft donor. This rearrangement joins TRBV5-1 to TRBJ2-7; 10 nucleotides align to TRBD1. CDR3 in DNA: TGCGCCAGCAGCTTGGCCCCGGGACAGGGGAGCGACGAGCAGTACTTC. Translated, it gives CASSLAPGQGSDEQYF.